The TCR beta chain described here comes from a study of post-analysis software for immune sequencing data. CDR1 and CDR2 from the germline V gene are SNHLY and FYNNEI. The J segment lost 0 bases and the V segment lost 7 bases, leaving 8 bases of the junction unmatched. The CDR3 is made up of 15 amino acids. Note on this clonotype: Its antigen remains unknown.

The TCR beta cDNA libraries carried unique molecular identifiers. T cells numbering about 0.85 to 11 million yielded cDNA molecules that totaled about 500,000. TCRdb recomputed calls from the PCR reads with MiXCR, one row per CDR3 protein. The sample consists of about 400,000 distinct CDR3 sequences, 30% to 45% of them appearing once. Study-wide points: Roughly five TRBV segments appeared more often in patients than in controls, and TRBV5-6, TRBV5-1 and TRBV20-1 were among these. Clustering by F measure revealed strong co-clustering among samples prepared together in one batch.

V usage is TRBV2 and J usage is TRBJ2-7, with 8 nucleotides matching TRBD2. Sequencing was done on a sample of blood. The TCR sequence derives from a girl aged 5-17 years with multiple sclerosis. CDR3 sequence reads: CASKATSGASYEQYF. CDR3 in DNA: TGTGCCAGCAAGGCCACTAGCGGTGCCTCCTACGAGCAGTACTTC.